Below, 26 T cell receptor beta chains from the same sample are listed, as sequenced in a study of T cell clones after liver transplantation. Assay used: immunoSEQ multiplex PCR; TCRdb lists only in-frame clones, some missing. The table lists 70,000 to 80,000 clones, about 88% of them singletons. Material: CD4+ T cells from blood, obtained before liver transplant. The receptors shown here come from a human donor who received a liver transplant.

This chain joins TRBV28 and TRBJ2-6; D is unclear. Germline V gene sequence: CDR1 MDHEN, CDR2 SYDVKM. The CDR3 loop spans 12 amino acids. V lost 6 bases and J lost 6, with 6 bases in between. CDR3 in amino acids: CASSPLANVLTF. The CDR3, as DNA: TGTGCCAGCAGCCCCTTGGCCAACGTCCTGACTTTC.

DNA of the CDR3: TGTGCCAGCAGTGAACTGACCCCACAAGATACGCAGTATTTT. Its translation: CASSELTPQDTQYF. J is TRBJ2-3 and V is TRBV2; no definite D call. Trimming pared 2 bases from V and 5 bases from J, leaving 11 bases between. Germline V CDR1 and CDR2: SNHLY, FYNNEI. This CDR3 is 14 amino acids long.

This chain connects TRBV29-1 to TRBJ2-5; a weak D match, TRBD2 (5 bases). The germline CDR1 and CDR2 sequences are SQVTM and ANQGSEA. V was clipped by 7 bases and J by 4 bases, with 16 bases between them. The CDR3 totals 13 residues. The chain's CDR3 is CSAAGPGGETQYF. The CDR3 DNA sequence: TGCAGCGCCGCGGGCCCAGGAGGAGAGACCCAGTACTTC.

V usage is TRBV5-6 and J usage is TRBJ1-5; D is uncertain. Trimming stripped 1 base from V and 3 bases from J, with 11 bases between. Germline V gene sequence: CDR1 SGHDT, CDR2 YYEEEE. The CDR3 consists of 15 residues. The CDR3, as DNA: TGTGCCAGCAGCTTGTGGCAGCTCCTCAATCAGCCCCAGCATTTT. Protein sequence: CASSLWQLLNQPQHF. The whole variable domain, filled in from reference TRBV5-6 and TRBJ1-5, reads DAGVTQSPTHLIKTRGQQVTLRCSPKSGHDTVSWYQQALGQGPQFIFQYYEEEERQRGNFPDRFSGHQFPNYSSELNVNALLLGDSALYLCASSLWQLLNQPQHFGDGTRLSIL.

The chain employs TRBV5-1 and TRBJ2-5; a possible D gene is TRBD2 (5 bases). This CDR3 comprises 14 residues. Germline lookup yields CDR1 SGHRS and CDR2 YFSETQ. Trimming took off 0 bases at V and 3 bases at J, with 9 bases between the two ends. CDR3 region: CASSLGGGEETQYF. The CDR3 nucleotides read TGCGCCAGCAGCTTGGGAGGAGGTGAAGAGACCCAGTACTTC. The variable domain in full, completed from reference TRBV5-1 and TRBJ2-5, reads KAGVTQTPRYLIKTRGQQVTLSCSPISGHRSVSWYQQTPGQGLQFLFEYFSETQRNKGNFPGRFSGRQFSNSRSEMNVSTLELGDSALYLCASSLGGGEETQYFGPGTRLLVL.

The chain combines TRBV6-4 with TRBJ1-2; D possibly corresponds to TRBD1 (5 bases). With 8 bases removed from V and 10 bases from J, the gap between germline ends came to 20 bases. The CDR3 extends over 13 amino acids. Germline CDR1 reads MRHNA; CDR2 reads SNTAGT. CDR3 residues: CASSAQGGAAYTF. The DNA of the CDR3 is TGTGCCAGCTCGGCCCAGGGCGGGGCCGCCTACACCTTC.

In this sample, this clone turned up a few times. The gene calls are TRBV6-5 and TRBJ2-7; no clear D. The germline CDR1 and CDR2 sequences are MNHEY and SVGAGI. V gave up 0 bases and J gave up 2 bases, with 8 bases separating them. The CDR3 sequence is 14 residues long. The CDR3 coding sequence is TGTGCCAGCAGTTACTCGTTCGGAACCTACGAGCAGTACTTC. The encoded protein is CASSYSFGTYEQYF.

The chain combines TRBV7-2 with TRBJ2-7; the match to TRBD2 covers 8 bases. The V gene's germline CDR1 is SGHTA and CDR2 FQGNSA. This CDR3 is 17 amino acids long. V trimming: 4 bases; J trimming: 5 bases; junction bases outside the gene matches: 16. The CDR3 DNA reads TGTGCCAGCAGCTCAAGGACTAGCTCAAATTCGTTCCACGAGCAGTACTTC. Residues: CASSSRTSSNSFHEQYF. The whole variable domain, remainder taken from reference TRBV7-2 and TRBJ2-7, is GAGVSQSPSNKVTEKGKDVELRCDPISGHTALYWYRQSLGQGLEFLIYFQGNSAPDKSGLPSDRFSAERTGGSVSTLTIQRTQQEDSAVYLCASSSRTSSNSFHEQYFGPGTRLTVT.

The rearrangement joins TRBV29-1 to TRBJ2-1, with TRBD2 matching over 9 bases. V lost 4 bases, J lost 4 bases, and 5 bases stayed unmatched. This CDR3 spans 14 amino acids. Germline V gene sequence: CDR1 SQVTM, CDR2 ANQGSEA. The CDR3 DNA reads as TGCAGCGTTGGGCGGGAGGGCCTGTACAATGAGCAGTTCTTC. Protein: CSVGREGLYNEQFF.

This clone appeared a single time. The chain has TRBV5-1 and TRBJ2-5; D is perhaps TRBD2 (6 bases). Trimming removed 6 bases from V and 4 bases from J, with 28 bases in between. The germline V gene encodes CDR1 SGHRS and CDR2 YFSETQ. The CDR3 contains 18 residues. The CDR3 DNA is TGCGCCAGCACCTCAGGAGGGAACTTGAGGATAGGGGCAGAGACCCAGTACTTC. Encoded protein: CASTSGGNLRIGAETQYF.

A few counts support this clone. The genes are TRBV18 and TRBJ2-5; D unresolved. Germline CDR1 reads KGHSH; CDR2 reads LQKENI. V was clipped by 3 bases and J by 5 bases, with 7 bases between them. This CDR3 has 12 residues. The CDR3 region has the DNA TGTGCCAGCTCACCGAAACGGGAGACCCAGTACTTC. Encoded protein: CASSPKRETQYF. Together with reference TRBV18 and TRBJ2-5, the CDR3 gives the full variable domain: NAGVMQNPRHLVRRRGQEARLRCSPMKGHSHVYWYRQLPEEGLKFMVYLQKENIIDESGMPKERFSAEFPKEGPSILRIQQVVRGDSAAYFCASSPKRETQYFGPGTRLLVL.

This sequence joins TRBV29-1 and TRBJ2-7; TRBD1 agrees at 9 bases. CDR3 length equals 13 residues. With V trimmed by 6 bases and J by 7 bases, 10 bases remained unmatched. Per germline, CDR1 SQVTM and CDR2 ANQGSEA. The DNA of the CDR3 is TGCAGCGTCTCCGGGACAGGGTTGGGTGAGCAGTACTTC. Amino acid sequence: CSVSGTGLGEQYF.

The chain carries TRBV9 and TRBJ2-4, with D perhaps given as TRBD1 or TRBD2 (5 bases each). This CDR3 has 15 amino acids. Trimming removed 0 bases at V and 7 bases at J, with 14 bases between. Germline assignment: CDR1 SGDLS and CDR2 YYNGEE. The chain's CDR3 is CASSVDAGRRNIQYF. CDR3 DNA: TGTGCCAGCAGCGTAGATGCAGGGCGGAGGAACATTCAGTACTTC. The full variable domain, in which reference TRBV9 and TRBJ2-4 provide the parts outside the CDR3, is DSGVTQTPKHLITATGQRVTLRCSPRSGDLSVYWYQQSLDQGLQFLIQYYNGEERAKGNILERFSAQQFPDLHSELNLSSLELGDSALYFCASSVDAGRRNIQYFGAGTRLSVL.

The chain recombines TRBV7-3 with TRBJ2-2, with 10 positions matching TRBD2. The CDR3 spans 15 residues. The junction had 2 bases not matched to a gene; V was cut back by 7 bases and J by 0 bases. Germline V gives CDR1 SGHTA, CDR2 FQGTGA. CDR3: CASKLAGSNTGELFF. CDR3 nucleotides: TGTGCCAGCAAACTAGCGGGGTCGAACACCGGGGAGCTGTTTTTT.

This chain joins TRBV5-5 and TRBJ1-4; 7 bases are shared with TRBD1. The ends lost 4 bases at V and 6 bases at J; junction bases unmatched: 6. Germline CDR1 SGHKS, CDR2 YYEKEE (reference sequence). This CDR3 has 14 residues. The CDR3 DNA is TGTGCCAGCAGCCCGGGACAGAGGGATGAAAAACTGTTTTTT. Translated, it gives CASSPGQRDEKLFF.

This sequence joins TRBV7-2 and TRBJ1-1, with D possibly TRBD1 on 5 matching bases. The germline CDR1 and CDR2 sequences are SGHTA and FQGNSA. The CDR3 runs 14 residues. Trimming left V 5 bases short and J 7 bases short, with 17 bases between. The CDR3: CASSPRSGGYEAFF. The DNA of the CDR3 is TGTGCCAGCAGCCCCAGATCCGGGGGATATGAAGCTTTCTTT.

This chain connects TRBV4-1 to TRBJ1-2; D might be TRBD1 (5 bases). CDR1 is MGHRA, CDR2 YSYEKL, per germline. Trimming pared 1 base from V and 7 bases from J, leaving 19 bases between. CDR3 length: 16 amino acids. CDR3 sequence: CASSQALGTDHRGYTF. In DNA, the CDR3 is TGCGCCAGCAGCCAAGCACTCGGGACGGACCACCGTGGCTACACCTTC.

J is TRBJ1-1 and V is TRBV6-5; D call uncertain. In germline, CDR1 is MNHEY, CDR2 SVGAGI. The V end lost 6 bases, the J end lost 7 bases, and 9 bases lay between the germline ends. The CDR3 consists of 11 residues. CDR3 loop: CASSYQSEAFF. In nucleotides, the CDR3 is TGTGCCAGCAGCTATCAGAGTGAAGCTTTCTTT.

This sequence joins TRBV7-6 and TRBJ2-7; D perhaps matches TRBD2 (5 bases). CDR1 is SGHVS, CDR2 FNYEAQ, per germline. The CDR3 is 14 residues long. With 5 bases removed from V and 2 bases from J, the gap between germline ends came to 13 bases. The CDR3 loop is CASSPWSGTYEQYF. DNA for the CDR3: TGTGCCAGCAGCCCATGGAGCGGAACCTACGAGCAGTACTTC.

The chain uses TRBV5-6 and TRBJ2-1; no reliable D call. V lost 0 bases to trimming and J lost 6 bases, with 16 bases between them. Germline CDR1 is SGHDT and CDR2 is YYEEEE. There are 16 residues in the CDR3. The CDR3 region has the DNA TGTGCCAGCAGCTTGGTCGGTGAAATGGGGTTCAATGAGCAGTTCTTC. Its protein product is CASSLVGEMGFNEQFF. Full variable domain (outside the CDR3, taken from reference TRBV5-6 and TRBJ2-1): DAGVTQSPTHLIKTRGQQVTLRCSPKSGHDTVSWYQQALGQGPQFIFQYYEEEERQRGNFPDRFSGHQFPNYSSELNVNALLLGDSALYLCASSLVGEMGFNEQFFGPGTRLTVL.

CDR3 amino acids: CASSQEVDGTYNEQFF. DNA of the CDR3: TGTGCCAGCAGCCAAGAGGTTGACGGGACCTACAATGAGCAGTTCTTC. V is TRBV4-2 and J is TRBJ2-1, with D maybe TRBD2 (5 bases). Trimming pared 0 bases from V and 2 bases from J, leaving 11 bases between. This CDR3 is 16 amino acids long. Germline V gives CDR1 LGHNA, CDR2 YNFKEQ.

CDR3 loop: CASSPPGGSEQFF. The CDR3 nucleotides read TGTGCCAGCAGCCCACCAGGGGGCTCAGAGCAGTTCTTC. This chain joins TRBV7-3 and TRBJ2-1, with 8 bases matching TRBD1. V trimming: 5 bases; J trimming: 10 bases; junction bases outside the gene matches: 7. The CDR3 is 13 residues long. Germline V gives CDR1 SGHTA, CDR2 FQGTGA. Complete variable domain (other parts from reference TRBV7-3 and TRBJ2-1): GAGVSQTPSNKVTEKGKYVELRCDPISGHTALYWYRQSLGQGPEFLIYFQGTGAADDSGLPNDRFFAVRPEGSVSTLKIQRTERGDSAVYLCASSPPGGSEQFFGPGTRLTVL.

This chain links TRBV28 with TRBJ2-3, with TRBD2 matching 12 bases. This CDR3 has 15 residues. Germline V CDR1 and CDR2: MDHEN, SYDVKM. The trim removed 5 bases at V and 1 base at J, leaving 1 base unmatched. CDR3 region: CASSPSGGGTDTQYF. The CDR3 coding sequence is TGTGCCAGCAGTCCTAGCGGGGGGGGCACAGATACGCAGTATTTT.

The genes are TRBV15 and TRBJ2-1; the D call may be TRBD1 or TRBD2 (5 bases each). This CDR3 has 16 amino acids. The V end was cut by 0 bases, the J end by 0 bases, with 9 bases between. CDR1 and CDR2 from the germline V gene are LNHNV and YYDKDF (reference sequence). The CDR3 region is CATSRDLGDSYNEQFF. Written as DNA, the CDR3 is TGTGCCACCAGCAGAGATCTGGGGGACTCCTACAATGAGCAGTTCTTC. Full variable domain (remainder filled in from reference TRBV15 and TRBJ2-1): DAMVIQNPRYQVTQFGKPVTLSCSQTLNHNVMYWYQQKSSQAPKLLFHYYDKDFNNEADTPDNFQSRRPNTSFCFLDIRSPGLGDTAMYLCATSRDLGDSYNEQFFGPGTRLTVL.

The chain is built from TRBV11-2 and TRBJ2-1; D assignment may be TRBD1 or TRBD2 (5 bases each). The CDR3 contains 15 residues. CDR1 is SGHAT, CDR2 FQNNGV, per germline. The V end was cut by 0 bases, the J end by 2 bases, with 8 bases between. This CDR3 reads CASSLDGGTYNEQFF. CDR3 DNA: TGTGCCAGCAGCTTAGATGGGGGAACCTACAATGAGCAGTTCTTC.

This rearrangement joins TRBV7-2 to TRBJ2-1; D perhaps matches TRBD2 (5 bases). The CDR3 is made up of 16 amino acids. CDR1 and CDR2 from the germline V gene are SGHTA and FQGNSA. The V end lost 2 bases, the J end lost 0 bases, and 11 bases lay between the germline ends. DNA for the CDR3: TGTGCCAGCAGCTTATCTCCGGACTTCTCCTACAATGAGCAGTTCTTC. Residues: CASSLSPDFSYNEQFF.